Shown below are 6 T cell receptor beta chains from a single sample sequenced in a study of cytomegalovirus exposure and HLA in healthy donors. Researchers ran the PCR with 60 Vbeta and 13 Jbeta primers. The repertoire was sequenced with immunoSEQ multiplex PCR; TCRdb's copy has only in-frame clones and lacks some. The sample has tens of thousands of clones, 35% to 55% seen once. Specimen: PBMCs. Receptors were obtained from a woman in her 50s in good health and CMV-seronegative.

This clone has only a few counts. The J gene is TRBJ1-4, the V gene TRBV5-1; TRBD1 is a possible D gene (6 bases). Germline V gene sequence: CDR1 SGHRS, CDR2 YFSETQ. The CDR3 runs 16 residues. With 0 bases removed from V and 8 bases from J, the gap between germline ends came to 17 bases. This CDR3 is CASSLGGYGDNEKLFF. The CDR3 nucleotides are TGCGCCAGCAGCTTGGGGGGTTACGGGGACAACGAAAAACTGTTTTTT.

V gene TRBV30 combines with J gene TRBJ1-1, with 11 bases aligning to TRBD1. V lost 5 bases, J lost 1 base, and 0 bases stayed unmatched. The CDR3 has 13 amino acids. Germline CDR1 GTSNPN, CDR2 SVGIG (reference sequence). CDR3 sequence (DNA): TGTGCCTGGGGACAGGGGGCGAACACTGAAGCTTTCTTT. Translated, it gives CAWGQGANTEAFF.

The CDR3 DNA is TGTGCCAGCAGTGTATCACAGGCTGGAAACACCATATATTTT. Its translation: CASSVSQAGNTIYF. This chain uses TRBV2 with TRBJ1-3, with D perhaps TRBD1 (5 bases). The CDR3 has 14 amino acids. V was pared by 4 bases and J by 2 bases, with 9 bases between. CDR1 is SNHLY and CDR2 is FYNNEI in the germline V gene.

In its sample, this clone was seen a few times. This chain joins TRBV10-3 and TRBJ1-4, with D uncertain. Germline lookup yields CDR1 ENHRY and CDR2 SYGVKD. Trimming cost V 2 bases and J 3 bases, with 7 bases left between them. The CDR3 has 14 residues. The CDR3: CAISEGGSNEKLFF. DNA of the CDR3: TGTGCCATCAGTGAGGGCGGATCTAATGAAAAACTGTTTTTT.

This chain uses TRBV6-6 with TRBJ1-1, with D perhaps matching TRBD1 (5 bases). V shed 2 bases and J shed 3 bases, with 10 bases lying between them. The germline gives CDR1 MNHNY, CDR2 SVGAGI (reference sequence). This CDR3 has 14 amino acids. The CDR3 sequence is CASSYLTAHTEAFF. Here the CDR3 DNA reads TGTGCCAGCAGTTACCTGACAGCCCACACTGAAGCTTTCTTT.

This clone was seen more than once but under ten times. Mismatch with germline at one junction end may stem from a read error. The chain is built from TRBV28 and TRBJ2-4; no clear D. Germline CDR1 is MDHEN and CDR2 is SYDVKM. This CDR3 comprises 13 residues. CDR3 loop: CASSSASRSAGDF. In nucleotides, the CDR3 is TGTGCCAGCAGTTCAGCGTCTAGGAGCGCCGGCGACTTC.